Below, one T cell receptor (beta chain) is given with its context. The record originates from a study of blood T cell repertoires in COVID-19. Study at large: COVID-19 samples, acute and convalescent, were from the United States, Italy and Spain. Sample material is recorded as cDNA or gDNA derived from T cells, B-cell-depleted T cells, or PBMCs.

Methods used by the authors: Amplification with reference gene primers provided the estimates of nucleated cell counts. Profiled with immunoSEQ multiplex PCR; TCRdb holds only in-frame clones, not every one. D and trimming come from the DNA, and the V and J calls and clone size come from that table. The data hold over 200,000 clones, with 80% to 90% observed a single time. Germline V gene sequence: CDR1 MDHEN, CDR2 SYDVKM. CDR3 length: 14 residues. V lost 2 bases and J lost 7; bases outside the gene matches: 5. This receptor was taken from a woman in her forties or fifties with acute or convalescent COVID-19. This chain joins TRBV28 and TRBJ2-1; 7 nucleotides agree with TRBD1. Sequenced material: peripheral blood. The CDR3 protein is CASSLRGPHNEQFF. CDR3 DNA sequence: TGTGCCAGCAGTTTAAGGGGGCCGCATAATGAGCAGTTCTTC. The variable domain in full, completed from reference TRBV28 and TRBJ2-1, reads DVKVTQSSRYLVKRTGEKVFLECVQDMDHENMFWYRQDPGLGLRLIYFSYDVKMKEKGDIPEGYSVSREKKERFSLILESASTNQTSMYLCASSLRGPHNEQFFGPGTRLTVL.